Listed below are T cell receptor beta chains from one sample, sequenced in a study of CD8 T cells in ankylosing spondylitis. One entry per CDR3 protein, called by TCRdb with MiXCR from the 5' RACE reads. The sample has 130,000 or so distinct CDR3 sequences, roughly 10% seen once; the top ten hold about 4%. The sample consisted of blood, either unsorted or a sorted T cell fraction (not recorded which). The source is a female donor with ankylosing spondylitis or in good health (not recorded which). Each CDR3 is given with its conserved first and last residue. Size values are once, few and many counts, or a class for expanded clones, and some rows have none.

clone_size	v_call	cdr3_aa
.	TRBV20-1	CSALGLDQETQYF
many	TRBV7-2	CASSPIEGGTYEQYF
many	TRBV5-6	CASSLAPGSPPSTQYF
few	TRBV7-6	CASSSGTRDLYYEQYF
many	TRBV5-6	CASSLGPQGSTDTQYF
many	TRBV6-1	CASSEGRKTEAFF
many	TRBV5-1	CASSLANYGYTF
few	TRBV7-2	CASRITAGQEKLFF
few	TRBV30	CAWSWRSMNQPQHF
many	TRBV12-3/TRBV12-4	CASSLSYSEQYF
few	TRBV12-3/TRBV12-4	CAFSLTFTGPQTRRNTIYF
many	TRBV7-9	CASSPRERGTQYF
few	TRBV30	CAWSDPRGQGGPQHF
many	TRBV12-3/TRBV12-4	CASSRRTSDYEQYF
.	TRBV19	CASMGTSGSGEQFF
many	TRBV20-1	CSAPVEFGTEAFF
many	TRBV12-3/TRBV12-4	CASSPAPEKDEQYF
few	TRBV20-1	CSADKLSSGNTIYF
.	TRBV23-1	CASSPNGPRGLDEQYF
.	TRBV10-3	CAISSGPVSYEQYF
many	TRBV5-1	CASSLENNEQFF
.	TRBV7-9	CASSLAAVGINQPQHF
few	TRBV6-4	CASSGANVLTF
many	TRBV27	CASSGDRGLNTEAFF
many	TRBV7-9	CASSLRDSYGYTF
many	TRBV5-1	CASSRDRANEQYF
many	TRBV15	CATRVGPSAGITDTQYF
once	TRBV5-1	CASSPLAGAYSEQFF
many	TRBV29-1	CSVKTSGAFSYNEQFF
many	TRBV29-1	CSVTRTSGELFF
many	TRBV2	CASRQYNEQFF
many	TRBV20-1	CSARRSDTGELFF
once	TRBV14	CASSREYTTYNEQFF
many	TRBV2	CASSDRGRYQFF
many	TRBV20-1	CSASTSVEQFF
few	TRBV28	CATWTGYSNQPQHF
.	TRBV7-3	CASSPQISTGELFF
many	TRBV14	CASSLDRGLQETQYF
.	TRBV5-5	CASSTGQGRDIQYF
many	TRBV12-3/TRBV12-4	CASIGGGRSTGNTIYF
many	TRBV7-2	CASSLIGANNQPQHF
many	TRBV12-3/TRBV12-4	CASSRGVGGGYTF
.	TRBV24-1	CATSGARVGTGDNQPQHF
many	TRBV27	CASALTANYGYTF
many	TRBV11-2	CASSDPPGRISYEQYF
many	TRBV18	CASSPRRGDEQFF
many	TRBV20-1	CSASDRVGESTGELFF
many	TRBV7-2	CASSRPGTATYEQYF